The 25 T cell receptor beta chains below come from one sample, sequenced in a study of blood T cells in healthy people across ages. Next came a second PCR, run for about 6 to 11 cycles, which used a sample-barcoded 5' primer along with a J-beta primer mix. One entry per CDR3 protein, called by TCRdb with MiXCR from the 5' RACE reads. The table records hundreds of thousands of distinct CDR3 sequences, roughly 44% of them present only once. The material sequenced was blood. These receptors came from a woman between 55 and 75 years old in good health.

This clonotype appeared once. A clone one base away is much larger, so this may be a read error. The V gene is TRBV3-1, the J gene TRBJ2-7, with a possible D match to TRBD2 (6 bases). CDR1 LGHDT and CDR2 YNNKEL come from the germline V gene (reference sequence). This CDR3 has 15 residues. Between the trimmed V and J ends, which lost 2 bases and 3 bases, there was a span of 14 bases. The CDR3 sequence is CASSQTWDGGYEQYF. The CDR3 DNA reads TGTGCCAGCAGCCAAACGTGGGACGGGGGCTACGAGCAGTACTTC.

The CDR3 spells CASSVDGGIVQFF. As DNA, the CDR3 is TGTGCCAGCAGCGTAGACGGCGGGATCGTGCAGTTCTTC. The rearrangement links TRBV9 to TRBJ2-1; perhaps TRBD2 as D (6 bases). Trimming took 0 bases from V and 12 from J, leaving 13 bases between them. The CDR3 loop spans 13 amino acids. The germline CDR1 and CDR2 sequences are SGDLS and YYNGEE.

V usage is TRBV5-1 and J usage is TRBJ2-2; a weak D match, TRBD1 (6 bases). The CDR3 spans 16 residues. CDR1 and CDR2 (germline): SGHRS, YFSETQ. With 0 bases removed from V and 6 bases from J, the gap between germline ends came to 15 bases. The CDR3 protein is CASSLAPGQEAGELFF. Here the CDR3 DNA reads TGCGCCAGCAGCTTGGCCCCGGGACAAGAGGCCGGGGAGCTGTTTTTT.

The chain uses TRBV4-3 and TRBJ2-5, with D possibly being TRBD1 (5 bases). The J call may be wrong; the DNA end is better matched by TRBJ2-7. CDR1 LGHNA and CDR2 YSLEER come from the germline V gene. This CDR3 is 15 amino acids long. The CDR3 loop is CASSQDSGPLSEQYF. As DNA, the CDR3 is TGCGCCAGCAGCCAAGATTCAGGGCCCCTCTCCGAGCAGTACTTC.

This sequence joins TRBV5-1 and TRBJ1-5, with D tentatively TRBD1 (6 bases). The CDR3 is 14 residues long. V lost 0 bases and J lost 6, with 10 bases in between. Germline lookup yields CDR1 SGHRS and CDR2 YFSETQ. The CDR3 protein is CASSLEGGTQPQHF. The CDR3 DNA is TGCGCCAGCAGCTTGGAGGGGGGTACTCAGCCCCAGCATTTT.

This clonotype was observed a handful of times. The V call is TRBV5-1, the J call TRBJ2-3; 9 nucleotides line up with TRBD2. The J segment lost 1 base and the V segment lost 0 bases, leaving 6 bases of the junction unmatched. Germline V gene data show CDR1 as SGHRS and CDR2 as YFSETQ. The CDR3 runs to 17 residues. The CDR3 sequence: CASSLAQLAGRTDTQYF. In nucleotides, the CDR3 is TGCGCCAGCAGCTTGGCCCAGCTAGCGGGGCGCACAGATACGCAGTATTTT.

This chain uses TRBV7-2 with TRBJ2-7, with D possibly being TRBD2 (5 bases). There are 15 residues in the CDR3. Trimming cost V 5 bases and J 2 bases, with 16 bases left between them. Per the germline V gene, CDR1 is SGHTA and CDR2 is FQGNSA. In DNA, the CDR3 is TGTGCCAGCAGCACCGGACGAGCGGTAACCTACGAGCAGTACTTC. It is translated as CASSTGRAVTYEQYF.

This CDR3 is CASSVGLTGETQYF. The CDR3 DNA reads TGTGCCAGCAGCGTAGGTTTAACAGGGGAGACCCAGTACTTC. The rearrangement joins TRBV9 to TRBJ2-5, with TRBD1 as a possible D gene (6 bases). Trimming removed 0 bases at V and 5 bases at J, with 11 bases between. The CDR3 runs to 14 residues. The germline gives CDR1 SGDLS, CDR2 YYNGEE.

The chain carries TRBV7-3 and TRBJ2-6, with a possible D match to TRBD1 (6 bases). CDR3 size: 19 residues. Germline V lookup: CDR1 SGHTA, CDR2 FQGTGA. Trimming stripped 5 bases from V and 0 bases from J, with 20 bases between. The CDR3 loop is CASSPSSGRGTSGANVLTF. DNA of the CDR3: TGTGCCAGCAGCCCATCATCCGGTAGGGGGACCTCTGGGGCCAACGTCCTGACTTTC. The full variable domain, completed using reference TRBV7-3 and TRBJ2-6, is GAGVSQTPSNKVTEKGKYVELRCDPISGHTALYWYRQSLGQGPEFLIYFQGTGAADDSGLPNDRFFAVRPEGSVSTLKIQRTERGDSAVYLCASSPSSGRGTSGANVLTFGAGSRLTVL.

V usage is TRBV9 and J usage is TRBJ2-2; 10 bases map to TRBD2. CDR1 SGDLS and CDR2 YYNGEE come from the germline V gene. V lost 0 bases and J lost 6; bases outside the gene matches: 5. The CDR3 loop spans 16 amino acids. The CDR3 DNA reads TGTGCCAGCAGCGTAGTAGCGGGAGGCCCCCCCGGGGAGCTGTTTTTT. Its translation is CASSVVAGGPPGELFF.

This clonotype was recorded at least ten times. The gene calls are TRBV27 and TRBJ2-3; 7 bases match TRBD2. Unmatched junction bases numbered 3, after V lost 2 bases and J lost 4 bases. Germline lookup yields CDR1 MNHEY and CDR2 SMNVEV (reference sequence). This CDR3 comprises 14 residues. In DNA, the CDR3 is TGTGCCAGCAGTTTACCCGGGGGGTCAGATACGCAGTATTTT. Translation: CASSLPGGSDTQYF.

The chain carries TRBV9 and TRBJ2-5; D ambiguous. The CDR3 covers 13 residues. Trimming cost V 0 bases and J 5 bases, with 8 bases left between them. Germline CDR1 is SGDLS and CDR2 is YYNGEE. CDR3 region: CASSVVNGETQYF. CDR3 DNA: TGTGCCAGCAGCGTAGTGAACGGCGAGACCCAGTACTTC.

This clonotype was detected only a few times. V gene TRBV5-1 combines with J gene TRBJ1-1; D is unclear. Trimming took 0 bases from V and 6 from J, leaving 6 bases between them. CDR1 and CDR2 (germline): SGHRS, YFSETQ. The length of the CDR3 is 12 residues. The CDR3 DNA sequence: TGCGCCAGCAGCTTGGGAGGACCTGAAGCTTTCTTT. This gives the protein CASSLGGPEAFF.

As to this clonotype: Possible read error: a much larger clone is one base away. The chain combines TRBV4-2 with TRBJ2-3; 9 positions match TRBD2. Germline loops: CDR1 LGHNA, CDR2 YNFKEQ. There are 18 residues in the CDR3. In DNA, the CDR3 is TGTGCCAGCAGCCAAGTTGAGCGGGGGGCCAGAAGCACAGGTACGCAGTATTTT. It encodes CASSQVERGARSTGTQYF.

The CDR3 nucleotides read TGCAGCGTTCTCTACCAGGAAAGCTTACTCGAGCAGTACTTC. It encodes CSVLYQESLLEQYF. This chain connects TRBV29-1 to TRBJ2-4; D not certain. With the DNA end fitting TRBJ2-7 better, the J assignment may be wrong. The length of the CDR3 is 14 residues. Germline loops: CDR1 SQVTM, CDR2 ANQGSEA.

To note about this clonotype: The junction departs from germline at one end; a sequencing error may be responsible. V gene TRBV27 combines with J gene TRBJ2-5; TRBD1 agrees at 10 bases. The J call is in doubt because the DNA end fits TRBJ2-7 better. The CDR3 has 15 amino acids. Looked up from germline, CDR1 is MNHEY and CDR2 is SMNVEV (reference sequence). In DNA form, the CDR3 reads TGTGCCGGCAGGCTTGCGGGGACAGGGGCCTACGAGCAGTACTTC. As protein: CAGRLAGTGAYEQYF.

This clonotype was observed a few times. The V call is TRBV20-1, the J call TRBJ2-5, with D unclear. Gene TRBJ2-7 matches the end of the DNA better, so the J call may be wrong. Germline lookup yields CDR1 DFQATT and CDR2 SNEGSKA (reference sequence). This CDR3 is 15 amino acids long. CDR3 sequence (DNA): TGCAGTGCTAGAGATGGAACAGAAGGCCTCTACGAGCAGTACTTC. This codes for CSARDGTEGLYEQYF.

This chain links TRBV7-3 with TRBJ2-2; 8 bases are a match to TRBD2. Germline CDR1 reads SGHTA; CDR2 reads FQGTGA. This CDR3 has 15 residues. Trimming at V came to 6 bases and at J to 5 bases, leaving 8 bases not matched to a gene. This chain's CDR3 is CASRAGGVGTGELFF. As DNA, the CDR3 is TGTGCCAGCAGGGCGGGAGGAGTAGGGACCGGGGAGCTGTTTTTT. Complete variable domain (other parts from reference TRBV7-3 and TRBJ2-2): GAGVSQTPSNKVTEKGKYVELRCDPISGHTALYWYRQSLGQGPEFLIYFQGTGAADDSGLPNDRFFAVRPEGSVSTLKIQRTERGDSAVYLCASRAGGVGTGELFFGEGSRLTVL.

This CDR3 reads CASSLYLAGTNNEQFF. For the CDR3, the DNA is TGTGCCAGCAGCTTATACCTAGCGGGTACTAACAATGAGCAGTTCTTC. The chain uses TRBV7-9 and TRBJ2-1; 8 bases map to TRBD2. Germline V lookup: CDR1 SEHNR, CDR2 FQNEAQ (reference sequence). This CDR3 has 16 residues. Trimming cost V 2 bases and J 5 bases; bases outside gene matches: 8.

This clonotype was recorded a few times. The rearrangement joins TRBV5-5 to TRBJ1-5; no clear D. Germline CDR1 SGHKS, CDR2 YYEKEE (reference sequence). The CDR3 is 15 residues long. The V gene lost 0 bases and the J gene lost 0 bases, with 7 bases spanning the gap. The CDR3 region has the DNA TGTGCCAGCAGCTTGGGTTGGTTTAGCAATCAGCCCCAGCATTTT. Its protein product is CASSLGWFSNQPQHF.

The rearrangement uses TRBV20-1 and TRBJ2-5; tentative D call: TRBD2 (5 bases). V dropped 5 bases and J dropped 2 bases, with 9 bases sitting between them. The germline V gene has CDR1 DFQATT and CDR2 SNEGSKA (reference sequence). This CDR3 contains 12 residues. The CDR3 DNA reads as TGCAGTGCTGTTAGAGGGCAAGAGACCCAGTACTTC. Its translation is CSAVRGQETQYF.

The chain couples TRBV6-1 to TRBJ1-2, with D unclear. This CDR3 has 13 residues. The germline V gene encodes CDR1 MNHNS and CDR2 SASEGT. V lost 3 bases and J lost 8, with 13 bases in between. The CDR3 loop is CASSESRARGYTF. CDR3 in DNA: TGTGCCAGCAGTGAGAGTAGGGCTAGAGGCTACACCTTC.

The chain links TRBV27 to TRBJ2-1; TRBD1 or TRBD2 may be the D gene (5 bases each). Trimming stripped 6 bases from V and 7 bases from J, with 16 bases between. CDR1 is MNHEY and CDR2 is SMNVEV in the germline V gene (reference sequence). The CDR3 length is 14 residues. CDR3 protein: CASSTEGLYNEQFF. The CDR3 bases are TGTGCCAGCAGCACTGAGGGGTTGTATAATGAGCAGTTCTTC.

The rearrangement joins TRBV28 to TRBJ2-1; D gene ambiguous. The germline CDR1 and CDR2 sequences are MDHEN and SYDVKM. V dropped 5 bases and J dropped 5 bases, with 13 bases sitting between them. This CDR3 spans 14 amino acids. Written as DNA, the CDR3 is TGTGCCAGCAGTGGTCGGCCCCCTGACAATGAGCAGTTCTTC. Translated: CASSGRPPDNEQFF.

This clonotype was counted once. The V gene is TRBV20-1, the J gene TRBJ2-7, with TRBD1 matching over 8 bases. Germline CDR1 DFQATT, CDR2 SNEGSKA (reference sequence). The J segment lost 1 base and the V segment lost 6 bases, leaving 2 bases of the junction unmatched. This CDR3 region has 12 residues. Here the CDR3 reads CSAGDRSYEQYF. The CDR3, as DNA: TGCAGTGCGGGGGACAGGTCCTACGAGCAGTACTTC.